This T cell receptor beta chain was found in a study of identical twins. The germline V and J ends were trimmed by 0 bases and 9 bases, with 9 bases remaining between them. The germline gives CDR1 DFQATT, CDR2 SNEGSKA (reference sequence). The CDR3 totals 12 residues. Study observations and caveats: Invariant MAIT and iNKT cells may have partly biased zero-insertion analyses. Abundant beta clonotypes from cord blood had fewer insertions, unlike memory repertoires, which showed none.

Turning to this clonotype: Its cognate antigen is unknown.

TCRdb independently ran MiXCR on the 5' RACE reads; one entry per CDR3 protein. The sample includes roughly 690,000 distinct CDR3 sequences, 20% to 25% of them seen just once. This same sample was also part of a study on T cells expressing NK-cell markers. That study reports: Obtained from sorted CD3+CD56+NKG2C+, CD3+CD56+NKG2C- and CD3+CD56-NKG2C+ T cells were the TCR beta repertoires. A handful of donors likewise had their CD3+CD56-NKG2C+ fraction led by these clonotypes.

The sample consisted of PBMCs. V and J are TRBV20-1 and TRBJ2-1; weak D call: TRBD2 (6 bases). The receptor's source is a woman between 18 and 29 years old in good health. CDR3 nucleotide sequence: TGCAGTGCTAGAGATCTGGGAGGTGAGCAGTTCTTC. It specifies CSARDLGGEQFF.